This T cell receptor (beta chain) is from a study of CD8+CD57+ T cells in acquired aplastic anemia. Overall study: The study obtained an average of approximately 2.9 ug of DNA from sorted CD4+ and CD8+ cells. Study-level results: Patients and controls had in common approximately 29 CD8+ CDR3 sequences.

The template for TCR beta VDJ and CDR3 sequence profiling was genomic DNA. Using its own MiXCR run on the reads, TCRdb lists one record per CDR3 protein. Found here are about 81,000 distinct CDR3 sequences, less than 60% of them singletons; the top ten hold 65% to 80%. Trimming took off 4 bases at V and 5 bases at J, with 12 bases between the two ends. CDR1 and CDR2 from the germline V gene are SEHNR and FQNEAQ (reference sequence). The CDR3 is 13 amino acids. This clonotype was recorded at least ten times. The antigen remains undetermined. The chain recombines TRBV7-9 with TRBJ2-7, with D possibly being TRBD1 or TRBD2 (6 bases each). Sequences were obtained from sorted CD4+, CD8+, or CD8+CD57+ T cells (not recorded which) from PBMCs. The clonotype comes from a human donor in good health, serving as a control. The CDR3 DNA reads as TGTGCCAGCAGCTCTCCGGGGGCTGACGAGCAGTACTTC. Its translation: CASSSPGADEQYF.